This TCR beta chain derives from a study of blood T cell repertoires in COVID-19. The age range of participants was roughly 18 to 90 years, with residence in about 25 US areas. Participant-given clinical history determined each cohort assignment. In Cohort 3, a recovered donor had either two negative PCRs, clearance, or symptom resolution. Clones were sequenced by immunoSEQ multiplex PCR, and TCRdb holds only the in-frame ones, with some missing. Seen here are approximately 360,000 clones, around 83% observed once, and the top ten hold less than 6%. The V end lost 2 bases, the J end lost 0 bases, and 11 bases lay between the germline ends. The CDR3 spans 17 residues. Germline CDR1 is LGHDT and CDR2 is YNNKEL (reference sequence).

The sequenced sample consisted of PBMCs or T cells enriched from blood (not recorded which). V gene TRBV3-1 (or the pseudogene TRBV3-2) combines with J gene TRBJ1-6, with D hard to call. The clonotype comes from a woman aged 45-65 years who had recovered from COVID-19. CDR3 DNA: TGTGCCAGCAGCCAATTCTGGGAGAGCTCCTATAATTCACCCCTCCACTTT. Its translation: CASSQFWESSYNSPLHF.